This T cell receptor (beta chain) was sequenced in a study of blood T cell repertoires in COVID-19. Study at large: Samples of COVID-19 (acute and convalescent) were obtained from the United States, Italy and Spain.

Between the trimmed V and J ends, which lost 5 bases and 9 bases, there was a span of 14 bases. Per the germline V gene, CDR1 is MNHEY and CDR2 is SMNVEV (reference sequence). The CDR3 runs 12 residues. Assay: immunoSEQ multiplex PCR; the TCRdb copy retains only in-frame clones and omits some. The table lists about 200,000 clones, 80% to 95% of them singletons, with approximately 0.5% in the top ten. Sequencing was done on a sample of peripheral blood. The receptor's source is a man between 45 and 60 years old with acute or convalescent COVID-19. The chain carries TRBV27 and TRBJ2-7, with a tentative D call TRBD1 (5 bases). The DNA of the CDR3 is TGTGCCAGCAGTCGGACACCTTTGGTGCAGTACTTC. It codes for CASSRTPLVQYF.